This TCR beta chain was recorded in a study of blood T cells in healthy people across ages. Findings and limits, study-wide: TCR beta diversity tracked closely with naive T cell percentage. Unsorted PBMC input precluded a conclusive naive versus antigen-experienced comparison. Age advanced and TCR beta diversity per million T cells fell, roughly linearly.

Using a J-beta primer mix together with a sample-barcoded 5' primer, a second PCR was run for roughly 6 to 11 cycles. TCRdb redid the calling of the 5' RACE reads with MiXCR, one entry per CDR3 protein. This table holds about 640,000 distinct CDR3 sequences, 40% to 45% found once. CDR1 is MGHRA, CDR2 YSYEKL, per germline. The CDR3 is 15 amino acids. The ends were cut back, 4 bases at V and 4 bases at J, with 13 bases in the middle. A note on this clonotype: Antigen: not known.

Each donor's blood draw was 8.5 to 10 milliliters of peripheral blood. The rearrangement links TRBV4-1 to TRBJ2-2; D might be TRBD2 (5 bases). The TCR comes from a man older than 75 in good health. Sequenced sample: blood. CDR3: CASSPWESGTGELFF. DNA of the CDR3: TGCGCCAGCAGCCCGTGGGAGAGCGGCACCGGGGAGCTGTTTTTT.